Below, one T cell receptor (beta chain) is given with its context. Its antigen remains unknown. This may be a read error, as it is one base from a much larger clone. This is likely a read error, given that the CDR3 carries no conserved phenylalanine or tryptophan at its end. The sample comes from a study of blood T cells in healthy people across ages. Study results and caveats: Per million T cells, TCR beta diversity dropped about linearly as age rose. In long-lived donors, naive CD4+ cell counts and diversity exceeded those of aged donors.

J was trimmed by 6 bases and V by 7 bases; bases with no gene match: 11. The CDR3 length is 16 residues. Germline lookup yields CDR1 MDHEN and CDR2 SYDVKM. Alongside a J-beta primer mix, a sample-barcoded 5' primer served in a second PCR lasting 7 to 11 cycles. Sequencing recovered at least 2.5 million CDR3-containing paired-end reads from each sample. TCRdb redid the calling of the 5' RACE reads with MiXCR, one entry per CDR3 protein. The sample gives some 1,800,000 distinct CDR3 sequences, 30% to 40% of which show up once; under 25% is in the top ten. J is TRBJ2-1 and V is TRBV28; 11 positions match TRBD2. The receptor's source is a human donor in good health. Sample: blood. The CDR3, as DNA: TGTGCCAGCAACCTTCGCCGACTAGCGGGGATCAATGAGCAGTTCCTC. As protein: CASNLRRLAGINEQFL.